This T cell receptor beta chain was found in a study of CD8 T cells in Susac syndrome (dated by TCRdb to about 2019). With regard to the full study: The study used repertoire sequencing to test whether antigen drove CD8+ T cell activation and differentiation in Susac syndrome. Clonality of the CD8+ T cell repertoire was compared between more than 9 healthy donors, approximately 14 Susac syndrome patients and 15 or so multiple sclerosis patients.

Broad study findings and their caveats: The TCR sequencing and HLA analysis was acknowledged to have included a relatively small number of individuals.

Peripheral blood CD8+ and CD4+ T cells from healthy donors, Susac syndrome patients and multiple sclerosis patients were profiled using high-throughput TCR beta sequencing. Multiple sclerosis controls were treatment-naive patients with stable or active relapsing-remitting disease fulfilling revised McDonald criteria. Bulk CD8+ and CD4+ T cells were purified by magnetic negative isolation, while CD8+ TEMRA cells were enriched using FACS. Blood was drawn into EDTA tubes, processed within 24 hours, and PBMCs were isolated by density gradient centrifugation. PBMCs intended for TCR sequencing were cryopreserved in liquid nitrogen and were subsequently thawed in a 37 degrees C water bath. The sorted or isolated CD4+, CD8+ and CD8+ TEMRA cells reached a purity of at least 90%. RNA was extracted with the RNeasy kit and roughly 0.5 to 1 ug was reverse transcribed using random hexamers. The immunoSEQ multiplex PCR assay, covering 54 Vbeta and 13 Jbeta segments, was used to amplify TCR beta CDR3 regions. Bias from PCR amplification was corrected by using a synthetic template baseline for primer optimization and for computational correction. The study's own analysis went as follows. Only productive sequences were kept, with reads annotated to V, D and J genes according to IMGT and analyzed in immunoSEQ Analyzer. Clonality was computed as one minus Shannon entropy normalized by log2 of the number of productive unique sequences. Public and private clones were assessed among the 100 most prevalent clones of each patient and control. A clone was defined as Susac-specific if it was absent from the healthy and MS cohorts, from over a thousand published viral clones and from other ImmuneACCESS disease sequences. The public reads were reanalyzed by TCRdb: fastp trimming at Q25, MiXCR alignment, in-frame beta chains only. Every entry covers one CDR3 protein and lists the most common genes and DNA from its rows. Here the V and J calls rest on TCRdb's processing, not on the authors' analysis. The sample data list 400,000 to 550,000 distinct CDR3 sequences, and approximately 85% of these were observed just once. 0.09% to 0.15% of the sample rests with the top ten.

This clonotype was detected once. This receptor's antigen is unknown. Base qualities are not recorded, but no much larger clone differs from it by a single base. One read gives only weak evidence. According to the germline V gene, CDR1 reads SNHLY and CDR2 reads FYNNEI. The CDR3 starts with the cysteine, ends with the phenylalanine, and has 13 residues. The read is trimmed to its CDR3 DNA, 39 bases read in frame from base 1. Trimming takes 10 bases off V and 6 bases off J; junction bases not matched to a gene: 8. The rearranged segments are TRBV2 and TRBJ2-2, with TRBD2 identical over 7 junction bases. This TCR derives from a human donor with multiple sclerosis. The sequenced sample consisted of CD8+ T cells from PBMCs. The CDR3 protein is CAITAGIAGELFF. The sequence in DNA is TGTGCCATAACAGCGGGGATCGCCGGGGAGCTGTTTTTT.